This T cell receptor (beta chain) was sequenced in a study of low-dose radiotherapy and immunotherapy resistance in tumors. Study details: The 200 mg/m2 dose of intravenous cyclophosphamide was given every two weeks, one day before radiation and immunotherapy.

CDR3 length equals 12 residues. V was clipped by 6 bases and J by 5 bases, with 10 bases between them. Germline V CDR1 and CDR2: SGHDT, YYEEEE. It was nivolumab, ipilimumab, aspirin, low-dose cyclophosphamide and low-dose radiotherapy that donors received. Alpha and beta chains were covered, as first-strand cDNA relied on TRAV- and TRBV-specific primers. Amplification of TCRs used a constant-region primer and V-primer adapter for around 18 PCR cycles. TCRdb re-derived calls from the reads in MiXCR, one entry per CDR3 protein. The data contain some 13,000 distinct CDR3 sequences, about 75% of them singletons.

The TCR was taken from a human donor with advanced metastatic prostate, ovarian, gallbladder or colorectal cancer (not recorded which). This table probably holds off-target reads from a library built for another chain. V usage is TRBV5-6 and J usage is TRBJ2-3; the D is unclear. The CDR3 region is CASMALGDTQYF. The CDR3 region has the DNA TGTGCCAGCATGGCTCTGGGAGATACGCAGTATTTT.